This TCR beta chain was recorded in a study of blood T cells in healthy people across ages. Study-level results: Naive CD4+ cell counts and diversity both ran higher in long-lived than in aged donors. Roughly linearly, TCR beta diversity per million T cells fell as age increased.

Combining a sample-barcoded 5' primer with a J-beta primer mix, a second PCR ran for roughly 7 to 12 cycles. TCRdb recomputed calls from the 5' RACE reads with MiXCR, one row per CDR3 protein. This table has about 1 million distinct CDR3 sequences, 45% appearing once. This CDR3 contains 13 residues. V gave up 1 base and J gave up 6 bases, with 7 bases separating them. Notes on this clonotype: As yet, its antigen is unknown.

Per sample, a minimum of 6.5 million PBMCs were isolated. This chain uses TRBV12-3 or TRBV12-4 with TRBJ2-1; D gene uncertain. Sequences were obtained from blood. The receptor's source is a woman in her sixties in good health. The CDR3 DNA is TGTGCCAGCAGTTTAGGGTATGGCAATGAGCAGTTCTTC. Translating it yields CASSLGYGNEQFF.